The 16 T cell receptor beta chains in this list originate from one sample, sequenced in a study of T cell responses to AZD1222 COVID-19 vaccine. Generated by immunoSEQ multiplex PCR, the TCRdb table keeps only in-frame clones and is missing some. This sample has 85,000 to 90,000 clones, with more than 75% found just once. Sample: peripheral blood, taken on day 0 of MenACWY control vaccination. The receptor set was obtained from an adult in good health.

The chain couples TRBV5-1 to TRBJ1-1; tentative D call: TRBD1 (5 bases). V was trimmed by 6 bases and J by 0 bases, leaving 12 bases between them. The CDR3 contains 14 residues. CDR1 and CDR2 from the germline V gene are SGHRS and YFSETQ. The CDR3 coding sequence is TGCGCCAGCAAACCGGGACGGCTGAACACTGAAGCTTTCTTT. Translation: CASKPGRLNTEAFF.

The V gene is TRBV11-2, the J gene TRBJ1-4; D is undetermined. This CDR3 is built from 16 residues. The germline V and J ends were trimmed by 5 bases and 0 bases, with 13 bases remaining between them. Germline CDR1 SGHAT, CDR2 FQNNGV. The CDR3 reads CASSPPGLATNEKLFF. CDR3 DNA: TGTGCCAGCAGCCCTCCCGGACTTGCAACTAATGAAAAACTGTTTTTT.

The chain couples TRBV6-5 to TRBJ2-7; maybe TRBD1 (6 bases). V was clipped by 3 bases and J by 3 bases, with 9 bases between them. This CDR3 region has 13 residues. Germline V gene sequence: CDR1 MNHEY, CDR2 SVGAGI. The CDR3 coding sequence is TGTGCCAGCAGTTATCTACAGGGCTACGAGCAGTACTTC. This gives the protein CASSYLQGYEQYF.

This clone was detected only once. The chain links TRBV5-1 to TRBJ1-1, with D maybe TRBD1 (5 bases). Per the germline V gene, CDR1 is SGHRS and CDR2 is YFSETQ. The CDR3 has 14 residues. Trimming shortened V by 1 base and J by 4 bases, and 11 bases separated the two germline ends. CDR3 loop: CASSLKVGGTEAFF. The CDR3 DNA sequence: TGCGCCAGCAGCTTGAAGGTCGGGGGCACTGAAGCTTTCTTT.

The CDR3: CAISENGGPSETQYF. The CDR3 DNA follows: TGTGCCATCAGTGAAAACGGGGGACCCTCAGAGACCCAGTACTTC. The V call is TRBV10-3, the J call TRBJ2-5; D might be TRBD2 (6 bases). The V gene lost 3 bases and the J gene lost 4 bases, with 15 bases spanning the gap. The CDR3 is 15 residues long. Per germline, CDR1 ENHRY and CDR2 SYGVKD.

The rearrangement joins TRBV6-6 to TRBJ1-5; a weak D match, TRBD1 (5 bases). The CDR3 has 14 amino acids. CDR1 and CDR2 from the germline V gene are MNHNY and SVGAGI (reference sequence). Deletions cut 2 bases from V and 5 bases from J, with 10 bases between. The CDR3 DNA reads TGTGCCAGCAGTTACAGGGGCGGGGATCAGCCCCAGCATTTT. Translating it yields CASSYRGGDQPQHF.

This clone appeared a single time. The V call is TRBV19, the J call TRBJ1-6; D remains ambiguous. Germline CDR1 and CDR2: LNHDA and SQIVND (reference sequence). The CDR3 covers 14 residues. Trimming pared 3 bases from V and 6 bases from J, leaving 9 bases between. In DNA form, the CDR3 reads TGTGCCAGTAGTATCTTAATTTTTAATTCACCCCTCCACTTT. It specifies CASSILIFNSPLHF. Filled out from reference TRBV19 and TRBJ1-6, the complete variable domain reads DGGITQSPKYLFRKEGQNVTLSCEQNLNHDAMYWYRQDPGQGLRLIYYSQIVNDFQKGDIAEGYSVSREKKESFPLTVTSAQKNPTAFYLCASSILIFNSPLHFGNGTRLTVT.

The chain links TRBV18 to TRBJ2-7; D perhaps matches TRBD2 (5 bases). There are 14 residues in the CDR3. Trimming removed 3 bases at V and 0 bases at J, with 9 bases between. Germline V gene data show CDR1 as KGHSH and CDR2 as LQKENI. The CDR3 nucleotides read TGTGCCAGCTCACCGGGAGCCCCCTCCTACGAGCAGTACTTC. It codes for CASSPGAPSYEQYF.

This clone came up once. The V gene is TRBV2, the J gene TRBJ2-3, with TRBD1 matching over 7 bases. Germline V gene lookup returns CDR1 SNHLY and CDR2 FYNNEI. Losses at the gene ends were 6 bases for V and 0 bases for J; bases not matched to a gene: 3. The CDR3 spans 14 residues. The CDR3 DNA reads as TGTGCCAGCAGGGGACAGTCTAGCACAGATACGCAGTATTTT. This encodes CASRGQSSTDTQYF.

This chain joins TRBV5-6 and TRBJ1-2, with TRBD1 identical over 7 bases. V shed 4 bases, J shed 4 bases, and the junction held 10 bases outside the gene matches. This CDR3 is built from 15 residues. Germline V lookup: CDR1 SGHDT, CDR2 YYEEEE. This chain's CDR3 is CASSPTSQGSYGYTF. The CDR3 bases are TGTGCCAGCAGCCCTACATCACAGGGGTCCTATGGCTACACCTTC.

The chain links TRBV10-3 to TRBJ2-1, with 9 bases aligning to TRBD2. Germline trimming cut 0 bases from V and 7 bases from J; bases unmatched to any gene: 7. The CDR3 is made up of 16 amino acids. Germline CDR1 ENHRY, CDR2 SYGVKD. For the CDR3, the DNA is TGTGCCATCAGTGAGTCTGGCGGGAGGGCCGGGAATGAGCAGTTCTTC. Protein sequence: CAISESGGRAGNEQFF.

The J gene is TRBJ1-3, the V gene TRBV6-5; weak D call: TRBD1 (5 bases). Germline V CDR1 and CDR2: MNHEY, SVGAGI. V lost 5 bases, J lost 0 bases, and 8 bases lay in between. CDR3 length: 14 amino acids. CDR3 in DNA: TGTGCCAGCAGTCTGACAGTCTCTGGAAACACCATATATTTT. This codes for CASSLTVSGNTIYF.

The chain employs TRBV3-1 (or the pseudogene TRBV3-2) and TRBJ1-2; D unclear. Trimming left V 3 bases short and J 4 bases short, with 9 bases between. Germline values: CDR1 LGHDT, CDR2 YNNKEL (reference sequence). The CDR3 sequence is 13 residues long. CDR3 protein: CASSHGRTYGYTF. The DNA of the CDR3 is TGTGCCAGCAGCCACGGGAGAACCTATGGCTACACCTTC.

The chain employs TRBV5-8 and TRBJ2-2; D not resolved. CDR1 is SGHTS, CDR2 YDEGEE, per germline. Deletions cut 2 bases from V and 1 base from J, with 6 bases between. The CDR3 consists of 14 residues. This CDR3 reads CASSLLQNTGELFF. The CDR3 coding sequence is TGTGCCAGCAGCTTATTACAGAACACCGGGGAGCTGTTTTTT.

This clone was counted a single time. The gene calls are TRBV25-1 and TRBJ2-1; the D is unclear. Germline-derived CDR1 and CDR2 are MGHDK and SYGVNS. This CDR3 is built from 15 residues. V was shortened by 1 base and J by 6 bases, with 13 bases between the two germline ends. CDR3 region: CASSESTPPGNEQFF. The CDR3 DNA follows: TGTGCCAGCAGTGAATCAACACCCCCGGGCAATGAGCAGTTCTTC. Together with reference TRBV25-1 and TRBJ2-1, the CDR3 gives the full variable domain: EADIYQTPRYLVIGTGKKITLECSQTMGHDKMYWYQQDPGMELHLIHYSYGVNSTEKGDLSSESTVSRIRTEHFPLTLESARPSHTSQYLCASSESTPPGNEQFFGPGTRLTVL.

Only one count was recorded for this clone. V usage is TRBV28 and J usage is TRBJ2-2; the D is unclear. CDR3 length equals 12 residues. Trimming cost V 3 bases and J 7 bases, with 6 bases left between them. Looked up from germline, CDR1 is MDHEN and CDR2 is SYDVKM. This chain's CDR3 is CASSFRLGELFF. The CDR3, as DNA: TGTGCCAGCAGTTTTAGACTCGGGGAGCTGTTTTTT.